These T cell receptor beta chains were read from a single sample in a study of blood T cell repertoires in COVID-19. Measured with immunoSEQ multiplex PCR; TCRdb has only the in-frame clones, and not every one. There are some 100,000 clones in the sample; about four fifths occur only once, and about 7% lies in the top ten. The sequencing sample was made of peripheral blood. These receptors were taken from a man aged 45-60 years with active or convalescent COVID-19. Each CDR3 is given with its conserved first and last residue. The order of the fields is J gene, D gene, V gene, clone size, CDR3 protein, CDR3 DNA. A D gene is named only where the DNA matches it firmly. A clone size is listed for some rows: how often the clone was seen (once, few, many), or a class if it is expanded.

>TRBJ2-5|-|TRBV15|-
CATSRDHLGGQETQYF
TGTGCCACCAGCAGAGATCATTTGGGGGGCCAAGAGACCCAGTACTTC
>TRBJ2-7|TRBD1|TRBV30|-
CAWSSDRANEQYF
TGTGCCTGGAGTTCCGACAGGGCCAACGAGCAGTACTTC
>TRBJ1-2|-|TRBV13|-
CASSLSSRGGGYTF
TGTGCCAGCAGCTTAAGCTCACGGGGGGGAGGCTACACCTTC
>TRBJ1-4|TRBD1|TRBV3-1/TRBV3-2|few
CASSRWDSNEKLFF
TGTGCCAGCAGCCGCTGGGACAGTAATGAAAAACTGTTTTTT
>TRBJ2-4|TRBD2|TRBV19|-
CASSTPGGKNIQYF
TGTGCCAGTAGTACGCCCGGGGGGAAAAACATTCAGTACTTC
>TRBJ2-1|-|TRBV6-2/TRBV6-3|-
CASSPPEARQFF
TGTGCCAGCAGTCCCCCGGAGGCTCGACAGTTCTTC
>TRBJ1-3|TRBD1|TRBV11-3|-
CASSEQGDTIYF
TGTGCCAGCAGCGAACAGGGGGACACCATATATTTT
>TRBJ1-1|-|TRBV6-6|once
CASSVRGEETEAFF
TGTGCCAGCAGTGTTAGGGGCGAGGAAACTGAAGCTTTCTTT
>TRBJ1-5|TRBD1|TRBV24-1|-
CAPRRDRVFQPQHF
TGTGCCCCTAGGAGAGACAGGGTCTTTCAGCCCCAGCATTTT
>TRBJ2-3|TRBD2|TRBV29-1|-
CSVGLAGGPDTQYF
TGCAGCGTGGGACTAGCGGGGGGGCCAGATACGCAGTATTTT
>TRBJ2-5|TRBD2|TRBV10-3|-
CAISGLAGGGETQYF
TGTGCCATCAGTGGGCTAGCGGGGGGAGGAGAGACCCAGTACTTC
>TRBJ2-5|-|TRBV7-2|-
CASSSNRETQYF
TGTGCCAGCAGCTCTAACAGAGAGACCCAGTACTTC
>TRBJ1-1|-|TRBV12-3/TRBV12-4|-
CASRKWRAEAFF
TGTGCCAGCAGAAAATGGCGGGCTGAAGCTTTCTTT
>TRBJ2-3|-|TRBV7-6|-
CASSPSRDTQYF
TGTGCCAGCAGCCCCTCGCGCGATACGCAGTATTTT
>TRBJ2-3|TRBD2|TRBV6-5|-
CAVRDYSRDTQYF
TGTGCCGTCCGGGACTACAGTCGAGATACGCAGTATTTT
>TRBJ2-2|TRBD2|TRBV2|-
CASSERTSTGELFF
TGTGCCAGCAGTGAAAGGACTAGCACCGGGGAGCTGTTTTTT
>TRBJ1-6|TRBD1|TRBV5-4|-
CASSPDRGNSPLHF
TGTGCCAGCAGCCCCGACAGGGGGAATTCACCCCTCCACTTT
>TRBJ2-3|TRBD1|TRBV6-5|-
CASSSPGQGTDTQYF
TGTGCCAGCAGTTCCCCGGGACAGGGCACAGATACGCAGTATTTT
>TRBJ1-1|-|TRBV7-9|-
CASNQQQGNTEAFF
TGTGCCAGCAACCAACAACAGGGCAACACTGAAGCTTTCTTT
>TRBJ1-5|-|TRBV21-1|-
CASSKVSRAQPQHF
TGTGCCAGCAGCAAAGTATCCAGGGCTCAGCCCCAGCATTTT
>TRBJ1-5|-|TRBV5-8|-
CASSLLGAGNQPQHF
TGTGCCAGCAGCTTGCTAGGGGCAGGAAATCAGCCCCAGCATTTT
>TRBJ1-1|TRBD1|TRBV5-4|-
CASSFRDRGTEAFF
TGTGCCAGCAGCTTCCGGGACAGGGGGACTGAAGCTTTCTTT
>TRBJ1-1|-|TRBV7-2|-
CASSFGGRATEAFF
TGTGCCAGCAGCTTTGGGGGCAGGGCCACTGAAGCTTTCTTT
>TRBJ2-1|TRBD2|TRBV11-3|-
CASSSSGGAHNEQFF
TGTGCCAGCAGCTCTAGCGGGGGGGCCCACAATGAGCAGTTCTTC
>TRBJ2-7|TRBD2|TRBV20-1|few
CSASPSGSYEQYF
TGCAGTGCTAGTCCTAGCGGGTCCTACGAGCAGTACTTC
>TRBJ1-1|TRBD1|TRBV19|many
CASRGMQGAEAFF
TGTGCCAGTAGAGGTATGCAGGGGGCAGAAGCTTTCTTT
>TRBJ2-3|TRBD2|TRBV5-8|-
CASSFTTAGGTDTQYF
TGTGCCAGCAGCTTCACGACGGCGGGAGGCACAGATACGCAGTATTTT
>TRBJ2-7|-|TRBV11-2|-
CASSAITGYGEQYF
TGTGCCAGCAGCGCGATCACAGGGTACGGGGAGCAGTACTTC
>TRBJ2-7|-|TRBV7-2|few
CASSPQASSYEQYF
TGTGCCAGCAGCCCCCAGGCTAGCAGCTACGAGCAGTACTTC
>TRBJ2-2|-|TRBV3-1/TRBV3-2|-
CASSQDQGTGYSF
TGTGCCAGCAGCCAAGATCAGGGGACGGGGTACTCTTTT
>TRBJ2-3|TRBD2|TRBV29-1|-
CSVVLAGGYTDTQYF
TGCAGCGTTGTGCTAGCGGGGGGGTACACAGATACGCAGTATTTT
>TRBJ1-6|-|TRBV25-1|few
CASSEGGTLHF
TGTGCCAGCAGTGAAGGGGGGACCCTCCACTTT
>TRBJ1-1|-|TRBV5-1|few
CASSWDWGNTEAFF
TGCGCCAGCAGCTGGGACTGGGGAAACACTGAAGCTTTCTTT
>TRBJ1-1|-|TRBV3-1/TRBV3-2|-
CASSQEGGYGEAFF
TGTGCCAGCAGCCAAGAGGGAGGTTATGGTGAAGCTTTCTTT
>TRBJ1-5|-|TRBV14|-
CASSQDRRENQPQHF
TGTGCCAGCAGCCAAGACCGACGGGAGAATCAGCCCCAGCATTTT
>TRBJ1-1|TRBD1|TRBV19|-
CASSADRVAEAFF
TGTGCCAGTAGTGCAGACAGGGTTGCTGAAGCTTTCTTT
>TRBJ1-1|-|TRBV10-3|-
CAIMGGMNTEAFF
TGTGCCATCATGGGGGGAATGAACACTGAAGCTTTCTTT
>TRBJ1-2|TRBD1|TRBV5-1|-
CASSQGQGNYGYTF
TGCGCCAGCAGCCAGGGACAGGGCAACTATGGCTACACCTTC
>TRBJ1-1|TRBD1|TRBV4-1|-
CASSRQGAREAFF
TGCGCCAGCAGCCGGCAGGGGGCGAGGGAAGCTTTCTTT
>TRBJ2-2|-|TRBV4-3|-
CASSQDPGRGGELFF
TGCGCCAGCAGCCAAGATCCGGGAAGAGGGGGAGAGCTGTTTTTT